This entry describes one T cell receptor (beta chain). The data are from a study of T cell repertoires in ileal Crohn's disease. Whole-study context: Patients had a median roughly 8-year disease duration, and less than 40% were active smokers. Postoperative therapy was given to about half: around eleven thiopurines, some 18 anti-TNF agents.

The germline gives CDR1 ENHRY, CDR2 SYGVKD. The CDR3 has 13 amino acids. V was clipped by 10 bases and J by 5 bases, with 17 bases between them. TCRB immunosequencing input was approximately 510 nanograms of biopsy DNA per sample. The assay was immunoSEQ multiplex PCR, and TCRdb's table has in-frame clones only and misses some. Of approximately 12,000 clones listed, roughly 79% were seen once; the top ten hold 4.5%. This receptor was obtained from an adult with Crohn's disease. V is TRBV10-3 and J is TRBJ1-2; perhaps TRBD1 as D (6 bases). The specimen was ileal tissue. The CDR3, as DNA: TGTGCCACAGTAGCGGGGGCGCGTTATGGCTACACCTTC. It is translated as CATVAGARYGYTF.